A single sample is the source of the 3 T cell receptor beta chains below, sequenced in a study of ipilimumab plus nivolumab after autologous stem cell transplantation. Sequencing used immunoSEQ multiplex PCR; TCRdb keeps in-frame clones, though not all of them. The sample has 22,000 or so clones; roughly 80% are singletons. The source material was PBMCs, sampled in a trial of ipilimumab plus nivolumab as post-transplant consolidation. The receptors stem from a male donor with diffuse large B-cell lymphoma.

V and J are TRBV6-5 and TRBJ2-1; D might be TRBD2 (7 bases). The CDR3 spans 15 residues. The germline V gene has CDR1 MNHEY and CDR2 SVGAGI. V shed 5 bases and J shed 9 bases, with 20 bases lying between them. The CDR3 DNA sequence: TGTGCCAGCAGTAGGGGGGGCCCGGCGGTCGGTGAGCAGTTCTTC. Translating gives CASSRGGPAVGEQFF.

V gene TRBV18 combines with J gene TRBJ2-1; 7 bases are a match to TRBD1. This CDR3 contains 12 residues. Germline V gene data show CDR1 as KGHSH and CDR2 as LQKENI. J lost 9 bases, V lost 2 bases, and 1 base had no gene match. In DNA form, the CDR3 reads TGTGCCAGCTCACCAGACAGGGCTGAGCAGTTCTTC. It translates to CASSPDRAEQFF.

The J gene is TRBJ2-5, the V gene TRBV5-4, with D hard to call. The V end was cut by 4 bases, the J end by 2 bases, with 12 bases between. The CDR3 is made up of 14 amino acids. The germline V gene has CDR1 SGHNT and CDR2 YYREEE (reference sequence). The CDR3 nucleotides are TGTGCCAGCAGCATGGCTGGGGTTCAAGAGACCCAGTACTTC. Translating it yields CASSMAGVQETQYF.